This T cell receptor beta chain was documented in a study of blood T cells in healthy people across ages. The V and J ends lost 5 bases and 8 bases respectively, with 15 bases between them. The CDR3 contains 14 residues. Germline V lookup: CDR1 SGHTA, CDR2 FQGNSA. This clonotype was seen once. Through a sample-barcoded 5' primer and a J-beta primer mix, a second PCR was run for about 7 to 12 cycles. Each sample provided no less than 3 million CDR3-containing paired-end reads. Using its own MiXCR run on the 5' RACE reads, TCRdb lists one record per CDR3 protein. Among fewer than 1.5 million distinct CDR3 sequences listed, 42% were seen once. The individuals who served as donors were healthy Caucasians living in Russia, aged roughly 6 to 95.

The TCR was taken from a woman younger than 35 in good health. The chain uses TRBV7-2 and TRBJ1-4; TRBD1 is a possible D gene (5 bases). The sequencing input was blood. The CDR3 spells CASSRPGGQEKLFF. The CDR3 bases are TGTGCCAGCAGCCGTCCCGGGGGTCAGGAAAAACTGTTTTTT.